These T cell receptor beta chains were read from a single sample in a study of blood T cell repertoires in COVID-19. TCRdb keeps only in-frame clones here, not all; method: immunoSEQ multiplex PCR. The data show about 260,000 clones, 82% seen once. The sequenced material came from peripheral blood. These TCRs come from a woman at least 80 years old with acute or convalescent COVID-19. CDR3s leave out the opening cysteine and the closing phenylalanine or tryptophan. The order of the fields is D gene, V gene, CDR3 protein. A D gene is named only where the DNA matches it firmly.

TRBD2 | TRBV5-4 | ASSTERLAGYNEQF
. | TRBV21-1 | ASSTFCPAVCYTEAF
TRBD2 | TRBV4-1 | ASSHTGTSERETQY
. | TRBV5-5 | ASSLGPGDSYEQY
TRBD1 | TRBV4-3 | ASSTRQGDYNSPLH
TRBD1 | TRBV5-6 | ASSQDRLRIDGYT
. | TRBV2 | ASKSGTEATYEQY
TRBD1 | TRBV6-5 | ASSHRGISDQPQH
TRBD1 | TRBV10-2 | ASSQAGTGFQNIQY
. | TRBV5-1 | ASSFRRDQSGYT
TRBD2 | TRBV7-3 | ASSLWPPSGRQSTDTQY
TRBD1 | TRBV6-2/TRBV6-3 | ASSQNRDRGFLGRLNTEAF
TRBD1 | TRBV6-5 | ASRRDSLMSEKLF
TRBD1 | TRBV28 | ASSGDGQGVTYNEQF
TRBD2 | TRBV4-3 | ASSLGLAGVGNEQF
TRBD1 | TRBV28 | ASTRQGIGGYT
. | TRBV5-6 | ASSLGNRVSYT
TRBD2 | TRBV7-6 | ASSLASSGYEQY
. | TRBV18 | ASSTLGQSNYGYT
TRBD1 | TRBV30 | AWGTGRTDTQY
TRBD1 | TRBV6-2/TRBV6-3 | ASSYPDRATYGYT
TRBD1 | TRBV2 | ASSTTGTGVQPQH
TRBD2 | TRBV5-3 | ARSREADTQY
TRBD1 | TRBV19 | ASSTRTGGSEKLF
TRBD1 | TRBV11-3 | ASSPPGAGGLGEQF
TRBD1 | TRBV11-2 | ASSPGGGQLYEKLF
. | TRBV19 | ASTVAGAGQPQH
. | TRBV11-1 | ASSFSTGRGETQY
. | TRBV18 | ASSPEDYGYT
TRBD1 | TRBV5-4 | ASSPGQGSDTQY
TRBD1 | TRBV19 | ASSMGTGVAGQF
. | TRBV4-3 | ASSQDRTGSGYT
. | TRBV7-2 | ASSSVSGNNNEQF
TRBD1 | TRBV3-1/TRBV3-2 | ASSQEGTEKNEQY
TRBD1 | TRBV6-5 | ASGSRGQGIYGYT
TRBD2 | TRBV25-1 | ASSGGLASTGELF
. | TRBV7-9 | ASSLAIGGANVLT
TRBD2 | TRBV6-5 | ASSFSGGLNNEQF
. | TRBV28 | ASSLGGTGAGELF
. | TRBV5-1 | ASSLEQEPYEQY
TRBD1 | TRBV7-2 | ASSWTGTVNYGYT
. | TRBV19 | ASSMEGRPGIQY
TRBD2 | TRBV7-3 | ASSSGLAGWTDTQY
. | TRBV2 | ASSSQGFSSPLH
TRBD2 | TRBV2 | ASRRGLAGVRYEQY
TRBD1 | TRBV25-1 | ASRGQGRYEQY
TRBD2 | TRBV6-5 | ATTSSGGAYEQY
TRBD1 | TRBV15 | ATSQGEETQY